What follows describes a single T cell receptor beta chain. Clones were read by immunoSEQ multiplex PCR, and TCRdb kept only the in-frame ones, dropping some. The sample carries approximately 150,000 clones, 65% to 85% recorded once. The source of the sample is a study of blood T cell repertoires in COVID-19. This TCR derives from a woman in her 70s who had recovered from COVID-19. Sequenced material: peripheral blood.

CDR3 residues: CASSPPGGSYNEQFF. The CDR3 coding sequence is TGTGCCAGCAGCCCCCCGGGGGGCTCCTACAATGAGCAGTTCTTC. The V and J genes are TRBV7-9 and TRBJ2-1; 7 bases are a match to TRBD2. The CDR3 contains 15 residues. V trimming: 5 bases; J trimming: 0 bases; junction bases outside the gene matches: 4. Germline-derived CDR1 and CDR2 are SEHNR and FQNEAQ (reference sequence). The full variable domain, rest sourced from reference TRBV7-9 and TRBJ2-1, is DTGVSQNPRHKITKRGQNVTFRCDPISEHNRLYWYRQTLGQGPEFLTYFQNEAQLEKSRLLSDRFSAERPKGSFSTLEIQRTEQGDSAMYLCASSPPGGSYNEQFFGPGTRLTVL.